Below, 18 T cell receptor beta chains from the same sample are listed, as sequenced in a study of T cell repertoires in cytomegalovirus infection. TCRdb reanalysed the reads using MiXCR and keeps one entry per CDR3 protein. Of fewer than 550,000 distinct CDR3 sequences listed, approximately 16% were seen once; the top ten hold 20% to 30%. Sequencing was carried out using CD8+ T cells from PBMCs. Receptors were obtained from a human donor in good health (CMV status not recorded). Some clones in this sample may be carry-over from other donors' samples.

To note about this clonotype: This may arise from a read error, as a much more abundant clone is one base away. The CDR3 does not end in the conserved phenylalanine or tryptophan, so this is likely a read error. This chain joins TRBV4-1 and TRBJ2-1; 14 bases agree with TRBD2. The CDR3 is 14 residues long. V dropped 5 bases and J dropped 9; count of bases not matched to a gene: 3. The V gene's germline CDR1 is MGHRA and CDR2 YSYEKL. The CDR3 DNA reads TGCGCCAGCAGCGGGACTAGCGGGAGCGGTGAGCAGTTCTCC. It codes for CASSGTSGSGEQFS.

Remarks on this clonotype: A read error may explain this, as a much larger clone is one base away. V and J are TRBV6-5 and TRBJ2-6; TRBD1 or TRBD2 may be the D gene (5 bases each). This CDR3 spans 16 amino acids. The germline V gene encodes CDR1 MNHEY and CDR2 SVGAGI. The CDR3 DNA is TGTGCCAGCAGTTACCTTCGAGGGGCTGGGGCCAACGTCATGACTTTC. This sequence encodes CASSYLRGAGANVMTF.

This rearrangement joins TRBV20-1 to TRBJ2-3; TRBD2 is a possible D gene (5 bases). The ends were cut back, 3 bases at V and 4 bases at J, with 14 bases in the middle. Germline-derived CDR1 and CDR2 are DFQATT and SNEGSKA (reference sequence). The CDR3 is 14 residues long. Written as DNA, the CDR3 is TGCAGTGCTAGGTGGCTAGCAGTTGCAGATACGCAGTATTTT. It translates to CSARWLAVADTQYF.

In the case of this clonotype: A much larger clone differs from this one at a single base, so this may be a read error. The chain combines TRBV12-3 or TRBV12-4 with TRBJ2-7, with 10 positions matching TRBD1. CDR3 length: 15 residues. DNA for the CDR3: TGTGCCAGCAGAACCGGGACAGGGGCGAACTACGAGCAGAACTTC. It codes for CASRTGTGANYEQNF.

The chain is built from TRBV5-4 and TRBJ1-1; tentative D call: TRBD1 (5 bases). Germline CDR1 reads SGHNT; CDR2 reads YYREEE (reference sequence). V lost 0 bases to trimming and J lost 6 bases, with 21 bases between them. CDR3 length: 17 residues. This chain's CDR3 is CASSLGTSLGGLAEAFF. The CDR3 DNA follows: TGTGCCAGCAGCTTGGGTACCTCCCTTGGGGGACTGGCTGAAGCTTTCTTT.

The chain uses TRBV9 and TRBJ2-3; TRBD2 matches at 9 bases. With 3 bases clipped from V and 2 bases from J, the junction kept 7 bases outside the gene matches. CDR1 is SGDLS, CDR2 YYNGEE, per germline. The CDR3 contains 16 residues. The CDR3 here is CASSARLAADTDTQYF. The CDR3 DNA follows: TGTGCCAGCAGCGCCAGACTAGCGGCGGACACAGATACGCAGTATTTT.

This clonotype was seen only a few times. The chain combines TRBV9 with TRBJ1-1; 10 bases map to TRBD1. Unmatched junction bases numbered 6, after V lost 3 bases and J lost 1 base. CDR1 and CDR2 from the germline V gene are SGDLS and YYNGEE. The CDR3 runs 16 residues. CDR3 amino acids: CASSASRDRGNTEAFF. The CDR3 nucleotides read TGTGCCAGCAGCGCGTCCCGGGACAGGGGGAACACTGAAGCTTTCTTT.

This clonotype has just a few counts. The chain employs TRBV11-2 and TRBJ1-1; the D gene is possibly TRBD1 (5 bases). The V gene lost 0 bases and the J gene lost 7 bases, with 9 bases spanning the gap. The germline V gene has CDR1 SGHAT and CDR2 FQNNGV. This CDR3 comprises 13 residues. In DNA, the CDR3 is TGTGCCAGCAGCTTAGATGAGGGGCTTGAAGCTTTCTTT. It is translated as CASSLDEGLEAFF.

The table lists this clonotype with a few counts. The V and J genes are TRBV3-1 and TRBJ2-7; the D is unclear. This CDR3 has 16 amino acids. V dropped 1 base and J dropped 1 base, with 14 bases sitting between them. From germline, CDR1 is LGHDT and CDR2 YNNKEL (reference sequence). In DNA form, the CDR3 reads TGTGCCAGCAGCCAAGTAGTGGAGACAATTTCCTACGAGCAGTACTTC. This encodes CASSQVVETISYEQYF.

This clonotype showed up many times. The chain joins TRBV12-3 or TRBV12-4 to TRBJ1-5; D call uncertain. This CDR3 is built from 16 residues. The germline V and J ends were trimmed by 5 bases and 6 bases, with 20 bases remaining between them. DNA for the CDR3: TGTGCCAGCAGTACCTCCCCCGGACCTCGGGGTCAGCCCCAGCATTTT. It is translated as CASSTSPGPRGQPQHF.

This clonotype was seen a few times. The chain links TRBV6-1 to TRBJ2-7; D uncertain. Germline V gives CDR1 MNHNS, CDR2 SASEGT. The CDR3 totals 14 residues. Trimming stripped 5 bases from V and 2 bases from J, with 13 bases between. CDR3 bases: TGTGCCAGCAGTCTCAACTCGAGAGCCTACGAGCAGTACTTC. Its translation: CASSLNSRAYEQYF.

The V gene is TRBV7-3, the J gene TRBJ2-2; D not resolved. Trimming stripped 4 bases from V and 1 base from J, with 13 bases between. The CDR3 covers 16 residues. Per the germline V gene, CDR1 is SGHTA and CDR2 is FQGTGA. In DNA form, the CDR3 reads TGTGCCAGCAGCTCAATTGGGCAGGTGAACACCGGGGAGCTGTTTTTT. Its translation: CASSSIGQVNTGELFF.

At least ten counts were recorded for this clonotype. This sequence joins TRBV7-9 and TRBJ1-2; D uncertain. CDR1 and CDR2 (germline): SEHNR, FQNEAQ (reference sequence). V shed 5 bases and J shed 7 bases, with 14 bases lying between them. The CDR3 sequence is 13 residues long. CDR3 residues: CASSRTAPGGYTF. The CDR3, as DNA: TGTGCCAGCAGCCGGACCGCACCAGGTGGCTACACCTTC.

This clonotype was seen once. The chain links TRBV6-1 to TRBJ1-4; tentatively, D is TRBD1 (5 bases). The CDR3 has 15 amino acids. Per germline, CDR1 MNHNS and CDR2 SASEGT. Trimming pared 1 base from V and 4 bases from J, leaving 10 bases between. CDR3 nucleotides: TGTGCCAGCAGTGAAGACGGGGCGGGTAATGAAAAACTGTTTTTT. This sequence encodes CASSEDGAGNEKLFF.

The chain recombines TRBV5-6 with TRBJ1-2; D is unresolved. Germline CDR1 SGHDT, CDR2 YYEEEE. This CDR3 has 12 amino acids. Deletions cut 5 bases from V and 1 base from J, with 6 bases between. Here the CDR3 reads CASREGNYGYTF. The CDR3 DNA reads TGTGCCAGCAGGGAGGGTAACTATGGCTACACCTTC.

This clonotype came up many times. The rearrangement uses TRBV9 and TRBJ2-1, with 8 bases lining up with TRBD1. The J segment lost 8 bases and the V segment lost 0 bases, leaving 4 bases of the junction unmatched. CDR3 length: 14 residues. Germline loops: CDR1 SGDLS, CDR2 YYNGEE. This CDR3 reads CASSVGDRGDEQFF. CDR3 nucleotide sequence: TGTGCCAGCAGCGTAGGTGACAGGGGCGATGAGCAGTTCTTC.

This chain uses TRBV29-1 with TRBJ2-7; D unresolved. The CDR3 extends over 11 amino acids. Trimming cost V 4 bases and J 1 base, with 5 bases left between them. CDR1 and CDR2 from the germline V gene are SQVTM and ANQGSEA. CDR3 residues: CSVGYSYEQYF. CDR3 nucleotides: TGCAGCGTTGGCTATTCCTACGAGCAGTACTTC.

This clonotype was counted at least ten times. The V call is TRBV27, the J call TRBJ1-6, with D tentatively TRBD1 (6 bases). From germline, CDR1 is MNHEY and CDR2 SMNVEV (reference sequence). The CDR3 consists of 15 residues. The V end lost 2 bases, the J end lost 10 bases, and 15 bases lay between the germline ends. The CDR3 protein is CASSLGAQGSSPLHF. The CDR3 coding sequence is TGTGCCAGCAGTTTAGGGGCTCAGGGGAGCTCACCCCTCCACTTT.